The next 29 T cell receptor beta chains were all read from a single sample in a study of post-analysis software for immune sequencing data. Overall study findings and caveats: Compared with controls, patients had more of 4 or 5 TRBV segments, including TRBV5-6, TRBV5-1 and TRBV20-1.

Prepared TCR beta cDNA libraries contained unique molecular identifiers. Via MiXCR, TCRdb re-called the PCR reads, giving one row per CDR3 protein. The table includes about 770,000 distinct CDR3 sequences, around 45% detected once. No antigen has been assigned to these receptors. Input material: blood. These receptors came from a girl aged 10-17 years with multiple sclerosis.

This clonotype was seen ten or more times. This sequence joins TRBV20-1 and TRBJ2-1, with D maybe TRBD2 (6 bases). The V and J ends lost 3 bases and 3 bases respectively, with 15 bases between them. The CDR3 is 15 amino acids. Germline CDR1 is DFQATT and CDR2 is SNEGSKA (reference sequence). Here the CDR3 reads CSASMGLAYYNEQFF. The CDR3 DNA reads as TGCAGTGCTAGTATGGGGCTAGCGTACTACAATGAGCAGTTCTTC.

In DNA, the CDR3 is TGTGCCAGCAATTTGGTTGGCCGACTAGCGGGGAACCGCTCCTACAATGAGCAGTTCTTC. Its translation: CASNLVGRLAGNRSYNEQFF. This chain uses TRBV7-9 with TRBJ2-1, with 11 bases that match TRBD2. After removal of 7 bases from V and 0 bases from J, the junction contained 17 bases not matched to a gene. Germline V gene lookup returns CDR1 SEHNR and CDR2 FQNEAQ (reference sequence). The CDR3 is 20 residues long.

This clonotype occurred a few times. The CDR3 DNA is TGTGCCAGCAGCTTAGTAGGCGGTGGTGGCAATCAGCCCCAGCATTTT. This sequence encodes CASSLVGGGGNQPQHF. This chain connects TRBV7-2 to TRBJ1-5; D remains ambiguous. The CDR3 totals 16 residues. Germline V lookup: CDR1 SGHTA, CDR2 FQGNSA. Trimming took off 1 base at V and 2 bases at J, with 12 bases between the two ends.

This chain uses TRBV5-1 with TRBJ2-1; D may correspond to TRBD1 or TRBD2 (5 bases each). CDR3 size: 16 residues. Germline loops: CDR1 SGHRS, CDR2 YFSETQ. V was cut by 0 bases and J by 8 bases, with 18 bases left in between. The CDR3 is CASSLVGFTRDDEQFF. CDR3 bases: TGCGCCAGCAGCTTGGTCGGATTCACCAGGGACGATGAGCAGTTCTTC.

CDR3 sequence reads: CASSQQGANWDQPQHF. The DNA for the CDR3 is TGTGCCAGCAGTCAACAGGGGGCGAATTGGGATCAGCCCCAGCATTTT. This chain joins TRBV28 and TRBJ1-5, with TRBD1 matching 9 bases. With V trimmed by 5 bases and J by 5 bases, 10 bases remained unmatched. The germline V gene encodes CDR1 MDHEN and CDR2 SYDVKM. The CDR3 consists of 16 residues.

The chain employs TRBV24-1 and TRBJ2-5; D not certain. The CDR3 contains 13 residues. Germline CDR1 is KGHDR and CDR2 is SFDVKD. V shed 5 bases and J shed 7 bases, with 13 bases lying between them. CDR3 amino acids: CATSVSGGGTQYF. The CDR3 nucleotides are TGTGCCACCAGTGTTTCCGGCGGCGGGACCCAGTACTTC.

On this clonotype itself: A read error may be the cause here, since a much bigger clone is one base away. The chain has TRBV6-2 or TRBV6-3 and TRBJ2-1; D perhaps matches TRBD1 (6 bases). The J call is uncertain, as TRBJ2-7 better fits the DNA end. Germline V lookup: CDR1 MNHEY, CDR2 SVGEGT. The CDR3 has 14 amino acids. CDR3 loop: CASQSQGPYNEQYF. DNA for the CDR3: TGTGCCAGCCAATCGCAGGGGCCCTACAATGAGCAGTACTTC.

This clonotype was counted between two and nine times. The CDR3 protein is CASSQDPGPNYGYTF. CDR3 nucleotides: TGCGCCAGCAGCCAAGACCCGGGTCCTAACTATGGCTACACCTTC. This rearrangement joins TRBV4-1 to TRBJ1-2; D is undetermined. The ends were cut back, 0 bases at V and 0 bases at J, with 8 bases in the middle. Germline V gene lookup returns CDR1 MGHRA and CDR2 YSYEKL. The CDR3 covers 15 residues.

The rearrangement uses TRBV19 and TRBJ1-1; D might be TRBD1 (5 bases). The CDR3 runs 12 residues. The V and J ends lost 10 bases and 3 bases respectively, with 12 bases between them. Germline values: CDR1 LNHDA, CDR2 SQIVND (reference sequence). CDR3 sequence: CATGGRYTEAFF. Here the CDR3 DNA reads TGTGCCACCGGGGGACGGTACACTGAAGCTTTCTTT.

V and J are TRBV7-8 and TRBJ1-1; D is ambiguous. The CDR3 runs 14 residues. CDR1 is SGHVS, CDR2 FQNEAQ, per germline. Trimming shortened V by 4 bases and J by 4 bases, and 13 bases separated the two germline ends. CDR3 region: CASSSPEVGTEAFF. In nucleotides, the CDR3 is TGTGCCAGCAGCTCCCCCGAGGTCGGCACTGAAGCTTTCTTT. Filled out from reference TRBV7-8 and TRBJ1-1, the complete variable domain reads GAGVSQSPRYKVAKRGQDVALRCDPISGHVSLFWYQQALGQGPEFLTYFQNEAQLDKSGLPSDRFFAERPEGSVSTLKIQRTQQEDSAVYLCASSSPEVGTEAFFGQGTRLTVV.

The chain joins TRBV6-1 to TRBJ1-1, with D uncertain. The CDR3 extends over 14 amino acids. The germline CDR1 and CDR2 sequences are MNHNS and SASEGT. Trimming removed 6 bases at V and 3 bases at J, with 14 bases between. The CDR3 DNA sequence: TGTGCCAGCAGCCCCTCGGGCGCATACACTGAAGCTTTCTTT. Translated, it gives CASSPSGAYTEAFF.

V gene TRBV29-1 combines with J gene TRBJ1-4; D uncertain. Trimming shortened V by 0 bases and J by 6 bases, and 14 bases separated the two germline ends. Germline CDR1 SQVTM, CDR2 ANQGSEA. The CDR3 consists of 15 residues. The CDR3 is CSVEDVRSGDEKLFF. CDR3 DNA: TGCAGCGTTGAAGATGTGCGGAGTGGAGATGAAAAACTGTTTTTT. The variable domain in full, completed from reference TRBV29-1 and TRBJ1-4, reads SAVISQKPSRDICQRGTSLTIQCQVDSQVTMMFWYRQQPGQSLTLIATANQGSEATYESGFVIDKFPISRPNLTFSTLTVSNMSPEDSSIYLCSVEDVRSGDEKLFFGSGTQLSVL.

The chain has TRBV27 and TRBJ1-5; TRBD1 is a possible D gene (5 bases). Germline V gene data show CDR1 as MNHEY and CDR2 as SMNVEV (reference sequence). The CDR3 totals 13 residues. The germline V and J ends were trimmed by 5 bases and 3 bases, with 8 bases remaining between them. CDR3 sequence: CASSTTVNQPQHF. CDR3 sequence (DNA): TGTGCCAGCAGTACGACAGTCAATCAGCCCCAGCATTTT.

A few counts support this clonotype. The chain recombines TRBV20-1 with TRBJ2-1, with D unresolved. The CDR3 spans 14 residues. Between the trimmed V and J ends, which lost 7 bases and 0 bases, there was a span of 13 bases. Germline V CDR1 and CDR2: DFQATT, SNEGSKA (reference sequence). The CDR3 DNA follows: TGCAGTGTAGTGGGTACCAACTCCTACAATGAGCAGTTCTTC. Protein product: CSVVGTNSYNEQFF.

The genes are TRBV10-3 and TRBJ1-6; weak D call: TRBD1 (5 bases). V was pared by 6 bases and J by 2 bases, with 11 bases between. There are 15 residues in the CDR3. CDR1 ENHRY and CDR2 SYGVKD come from the germline V gene. The CDR3 nucleotides read TGTGCCATCAGCCGACAGAACCCCTATAATTCACCCCTCCACTTT. As protein: CAISRQNPYNSPLHF.

J is TRBJ2-3 and V is TRBV7-9; a weak D match, TRBD1 (7 bases). Trimming removed 3 bases at V and 0 bases at J, with 13 bases between. The CDR3 extends over 16 amino acids. Germline assignment: CDR1 SEHNR and CDR2 FQNEAQ (reference sequence). The CDR3, as DNA: TGTGCCAGCAGCTTTCTCAGGGGGAGGAGCACAGATACGCAGTATTTT. Its protein product is CASSFLRGRSTDTQYF.

The chain combines TRBV29-1 with TRBJ1-1, with D possibly matching TRBD1 (5 bases). The germline CDR1 and CDR2 sequences are SQVTM and ANQGSEA. The CDR3 is made up of 13 amino acids. V was shortened by 7 bases and J by 1 base, with 13 bases between the two germline ends. The CDR3 spells CSGTGTENTEAFF. The CDR3, as DNA: TGCAGCGGGACCGGGACGGAGAACACTGAAGCTTTCTTT. Full variable domain (missing parts from reference TRBV29-1 and TRBJ1-1): SAVISQKPSRDICQRGTSLTIQCQVDSQVTMMFWYRQQPGQSLTLIATANQGSEATYESGFVIDKFPISRPNLTFSTLTVSNMSPEDSSIYLCSGTGTENTEAFFGQGTRLTVV.

This clonotype was seen a few times. The J gene is TRBJ1-5, the V gene TRBV6-2 or TRBV6-3, with 8 bases that match TRBD1. V shed 5 bases and J 4 bases; nucleotides not matched to a gene: 4. The CDR3 sequence is 14 residues long. From germline, CDR1 is MNHEY and CDR2 SVGEGT. DNA of the CDR3: TGTGCCAGCAGTCAGGACAGGGTGAATCAGCCCCAGCATTTT. Protein sequence: CASSQDRVNQPQHF.

The V call is TRBV20-1, the J call TRBJ2-5; D is uncertain. CDR1 is DFQATT, CDR2 SNEGSKA, per germline (reference sequence). There are 12 residues in the CDR3. The germline V and J ends were trimmed by 6 bases and 0 bases, with 8 bases remaining between them. CDR3 amino acids: CSAQEHQETQYF. The CDR3 nucleotides are TGCAGTGCCCAGGAACACCAAGAGACCCAGTACTTC.

This chain links TRBV20-1 with TRBJ2-5, with TRBD1 identical over 7 bases. The J call may be incorrect, as the DNA end agrees better with TRBJ2-7. The CDR3 extends over 13 amino acids. The germline V gene has CDR1 DFQATT and CDR2 SNEGSKA (reference sequence). In nucleotides, the CDR3 is TGCAGTGCCACCGAGACAGGGATCTACGAGCAGTACTTC. As protein: CSATETGIYEQYF.

The chain employs TRBV9 and TRBJ2-7; D possibly corresponds to TRBD1 (6 bases). Between the trimmed V and J ends, which lost 0 bases and 2 bases, there was a span of 9 bases. The CDR3 totals 14 residues. Germline assignment: CDR1 SGDLS and CDR2 YYNGEE. In nucleotides, the CDR3 is TGTGCCAGCAGCGTAGCCGGACAGCCCTACGAGCAGTACTTC. Protein sequence: CASSVAGQPYEQYF.

This clonotype was counted between two and nine times. V gene TRBV29-1 combines with J gene TRBJ2-7, with D uncertain. This CDR3 region has 14 residues. V dropped 0 bases and J dropped 0 bases, with 9 bases sitting between them. Germline CDR1 is SQVTM and CDR2 is ANQGSEA. The CDR3 bases are TGCAGCGTTGAAGAAACCTCGAGCTCCTACGAGCAGTACTTC. Translation gives CSVEETSSSYEQYF.

This clonotype was detected only a few times. J is TRBJ2-3 and V is TRBV20-1; possible D gene TRBD2, 6 bases. Germline-derived CDR1 and CDR2 are DFQATT and SNEGSKA (reference sequence). Deletions cut 7 bases from V and 0 bases from J, with 17 bases between. CDR3 length: 15 amino acids. The CDR3 spells CSVTKSSASTDTQYF. The CDR3 DNA reads TGCAGTGTCACTAAATCTAGCGCCAGCACAGATACGCAGTATTTT.

The chain employs TRBV3-1 and TRBJ1-2, with TRBD1 as a possible D gene (5 bases). Trimming took 5 bases from V and 8 from J, leaving 15 bases between them. The CDR3 contains 13 residues. Germline V gives CDR1 LGHDT, CDR2 YNNKEL (reference sequence). CDR3 loop: CASSTRSGDGYTF. In DNA form, the CDR3 reads TGTGCCAGCAGCACAAGGTCCGGGGACGGCTACACCTTC. Full variable domain (remainder filled in from reference TRBV3-1 and TRBJ1-2): DTAVSQTPKYLVTQMGNDKSIKCEQNLGHDTMYWYKQDSKKFLKIMFSYNNKELIINETVPNRFSPKSPDKAHLNLHINSLELGDSAVYFCASSTRSGDGYTFGSGTRLTVV.

The table lists this clonotype with a few counts. The chain has TRBV20-1 and TRBJ2-3; D gene uncertain. There are 13 residues in the CDR3. V lost 3 bases to trimming and J lost 6 bases, with 13 bases between them. CDR1 DFQATT and CDR2 SNEGSKA come from the germline V gene (reference sequence). CDR3 DNA: TGCAGTGCTAGTGGAGCCCACTGGGATACGCAGTATTTT. Amino acid sequence: CSASGAHWDTQYF.

The chain couples TRBV20-1 to TRBJ2-3; TRBD2 matches at 12 bases. V gave up 1 base and J gave up 4 bases; unmatched junction bases: 9. CDR1 is DFQATT and CDR2 is SNEGSKA in the germline V gene (reference sequence). This CDR3 contains 17 residues. The CDR3 coding sequence is TGCAGTGCTAGAGGGGTGAGACTAGCGGGAGATCCAGATACGCAGTATTTT. This sequence encodes CSARGVRLAGDPDTQYF.

The genes are TRBV6-1 and TRBJ2-1; 8 bases align to TRBD2. V gave up 6 bases and J gave up 0 bases; unmatched junction bases: 13. The CDR3 is 18 residues long. Germline V gives CDR1 MNHNS, CDR2 SASEGT. CDR3 nucleotides: TGTGCCAGCAGCTCGAAGAGTGGCGGGAGGCTCTCCTACAATGAGCAGTTCTTC. Translated, it gives CASSSKSGGRLSYNEQFF.

Only a few counts were recorded for this clonotype. This sequence joins TRBV7-2 and TRBJ2-1; TRBD2 matches at 11 bases. Looked up from germline, CDR1 is SGHTA and CDR2 is FQGNSA. After removal of 4 bases from V and 5 bases from J, the junction contained 10 bases not matched to a gene. The CDR3 totals 17 residues. The CDR3: CASSSSRVAGGNNEQFF. The DNA of the CDR3 is TGTGCCAGCAGCTCCTCAAGGGTAGCGGGAGGGAACAATGAGCAGTTCTTC.

This clonotype has only a few counts. The J gene is TRBJ2-1, the V gene TRBV20-1; D gene uncertain. Trimming left V 6 bases short and J 0 bases short, with 12 bases between. The CDR3 covers 14 residues. CDR1 and CDR2 from the germline V gene are DFQATT and SNEGSKA (reference sequence). The CDR3 region is CSADVPSSYNEQFF. The CDR3 DNA reads TGCAGTGCGGATGTCCCAAGCTCCTACAATGAGCAGTTCTTC.